This T cell receptor (beta chain) was identified during a study of spatial heterogeneity in lung cancer. Background on the study: The donors, more than 55 patients with untreated early-stage non-small cell lung cancer, provided the samples. Alpha-chain sequences were detected in numbers that were consistently lower than beta-chain sequences. Broader study findings: Ubiquitous expanded tumor TCRs showed up in blood more at resection than follow-up.

The V gene's germline CDR1 is LNHDA and CDR2 SQIVND (reference sequence). The ends were cut back, 5 bases at V and 8 bases at J, with 9 bases in the middle. This CDR3 is 12 amino acids long. The time point denotes: blood at routine non-recurrence follow-up after resection. As for this clonotype: Antigen unknown.

A unique molecular identifier was attached to every TCR cDNA molecule. TCRdb itself ran the 5' RACE reads through MiXCR, one entry per CDR3 protein. The sample shows about 100,000 distinct CDR3 sequences, just under 20% of them seen only once. This specimen consisted of PBMCs, obtained at follow-up. This chain joins TRBV19 and TRBJ1-4; no clear D gene. The receptor was isolated from a male donor with early-stage non-small cell lung cancer. The CDR3: CASSEQAEKLFF. CDR3 bases: TGTGCCAGTAGTGAACAAGCGGAAAAACTGTTTTTT.